This T cell receptor beta chain was profiled in a study of human T cells and chemical hapten exposure. This CDR3 region has 15 residues. Trimming took off 1 base at V and 5 bases at J, with 11 bases between the two ends. Germline V CDR1 and CDR2: SGHDN, FVKESK. As for time point: pre-sensitization, week 0. This sample's treatment: therapeutic diphenylcyclopropenone sensitization with weekly scalp DPC. TCRdb recomputed calls from the RACE reads with MiXCR, one row per CDR3 protein. The top ten hold 0.9% to 1.5% of the sample, which has more than 250,000 distinct CDR3 sequences, 7.5% to 8% seen once. The TCR was taken from a man in his late teens or twenties with alopecia areata. Some clones in this sample may be carry-over from other donors' samples. The chain has TRBV14 and TRBJ1-4; a possible D gene is TRBD1 (6 bases). Sequenced here: whole blood, sampled in connection with sensitization to the hapten diphenylcyclopropenone (DPC). CDR3 amino acids: CASSQGRDTNEKLFF. CDR3 bases: TGTGCCAGCAGCCAAGGCCGGGACACCAATGAAAAACTGTTTTTT.